Below, 14 T cell receptor beta chains from the same sample are listed, as sequenced in a study of T cell repertoires in cytomegalovirus infection. TCRdb ran MiXCR on the reads and lists one entry per CDR3 protein. The sample has around 740,000 distinct CDR3 sequences, less than 40% seen once; the top ten hold 2.8%. Input material: PBMCs. The receptors were gathered from a human donor in good health (CMV status not recorded). Some clones in this sample may be carry-over from other donors' samples.

This clonotype was counted between two and nine times. The rearrangement joins TRBV6-6 to TRBJ2-7; 9 nucleotides line up with TRBD1. V gave up 3 bases and J gave up 0 bases; unmatched junction bases: 3. The CDR3 runs 15 residues. Germline V gene sequence: CDR1 MNHNY, CDR2 SVGAGI (reference sequence). CDR3 DNA: TGTGCCAGCAGTTATGGGGACAGGGTCTCCTACGAGCAGTACTTC. Translated: CASSYGDRVSYEQYF.

Only a few counts were recorded for this clonotype. The chain combines TRBV7-8 with TRBJ1-2; D gene unclear. In germline, CDR1 is SGHVS, CDR2 FQNEAQ. The V end lost 0 bases, the J end lost 2 bases, and 10 bases lay between the germline ends. There are 15 residues in the CDR3. CDR3 nucleotide sequence: TGTGCCAGCAGCTTAGCGCTGCCCGAGAACTATGGCTACACCTTC. Translating gives CASSLALPENYGYTF.

The chain carries TRBV2 and TRBJ1-5; a weak D match, TRBD1 (5 bases). The germline gives CDR1 SNHLY, CDR2 FYNNEI. This CDR3 is 12 amino acids long. V lost 8 bases to trimming and J lost 7 bases, with 12 bases between them. The CDR3 DNA is TGTGCCAGCGATGGGGGGGACCAGCCCCAGCATTTT. This sequence encodes CASDGGDQPQHF.

The V gene is TRBV19, the J gene TRBJ1-6, with a tentative D call TRBD1 (6 bases). V was trimmed by 7 bases and J by 6 bases, leaving 16 bases between them. The CDR3 sequence is 15 residues long. Germline V lookup: CDR1 LNHDA, CDR2 SQIVND (reference sequence). The CDR3 sequence: CASTKIGQFNSPLHF. CDR3 coding DNA: TGTGCCAGTACCAAAATCGGACAGTTTAATTCACCCCTCCACTTT.

This clonotype was observed a handful of times. This CDR3 reads CAISLDRGPDRSGKLFF. CDR3 coding DNA: TGTGCCATCAGCTTGGACAGGGGACCTGATAGGTCCGGGAAACTGTTTTTT. This chain links TRBV10-3 with TRBJ1-4, with 9 nucleotides matching TRBD1. This CDR3 has 17 residues. Germline trimming cut 6 bases from V and 11 bases from J; bases unmatched to any gene: 19. The V gene's germline CDR1 is ENHRY and CDR2 SYGVKD.

The sample holds a few counts of this clonotype. The chain links TRBV12-3 or TRBV12-4 to TRBJ2-1; TRBD1 is a possible D gene (5 bases). The germline V and J ends were trimmed by 3 bases and 6 bases, with 15 bases remaining between them. The CDR3 is 15 residues long. The CDR3 DNA is TGTGCCAGCAGTTTTCCAGGGCGAACCACCAATGAGCAGTTCTTC. Protein sequence: CASSFPGRTTNEQFF.

This clonotype was found many times. The chain carries TRBV7-2 and TRBJ2-5; TRBD2 might be the D (6 bases). Deletions cut 0 bases from V and 5 bases from J, with 13 bases between. This CDR3 contains 15 residues. The V gene's germline CDR1 is SGHTA and CDR2 FQGNSA. In DNA, the CDR3 is TGTGCCAGCAGCTTAGCGTCAACTAGCCGGGAGACCCAGTACTTC. Translated, it gives CASSLASTSRETQYF.

The V call is TRBV6-1, the J call TRBJ1-3; D unclear. The CDR3 is 16 residues long. The V gene's germline CDR1 is MNHNS and CDR2 SASEGT. V was clipped by 6 bases and J by 2 bases, with 17 bases between them. The CDR3 loop is CASRTVSIPAGNTIYF. As DNA, the CDR3 is TGTGCCAGCAGAACCGTGTCCATTCCCGCTGGAAACACCATATATTTT.

About this clonotype itself: The junction departs from the called germline gene at one end, perhaps through a read error. V is TRBV7-2 and J is TRBJ1-5; D remains unclear. The germline V gene has CDR1 SGHTA and CDR2 FQGNSA. This CDR3 contains 12 residues. This CDR3 reads CACSHFGQPQHF. The CDR3 nucleotides are TGTGCCTGCAGCCATTTCGGTCAGCCCCAGCATTTT.

This clonotype was seen only a few times. The CDR3 loop reads CASSLLGGSGGHEQYF. The CDR3 region has the DNA TGTGCCAGCAGCTTATTGGGAGGGTCAGGGGGCCACGAGCAGTACTTC. The V and J genes are TRBV7-2 and TRBJ2-7, with D maybe TRBD1 (8 bases). The CDR3 is 16 amino acids. V gave up 2 bases and J gave up 5 bases, with 19 bases separating them. Germline-derived CDR1 and CDR2 are SGHTA and FQGNSA.

The genes are TRBV7-9 and TRBJ2-7; unclear D gene. Between the trimmed V and J ends, which lost 6 bases and 4 bases, there was a span of 13 bases. This CDR3 region has 13 residues. Germline V gene data show CDR1 as SEHNR and CDR2 as FQNEAQ (reference sequence). The CDR3 region has the DNA TGTGCCAGCAGTTACGGGTCGAATTACGAGCAGTACTTC. It translates to CASSYGSNYEQYF.

The chain is built from TRBV20-1 and TRBJ2-3, with D perhaps TRBD2 (6 bases). V dropped 1 base and J dropped 4 bases, with 33 bases sitting between them. The germline V gene has CDR1 DFQATT and CDR2 SNEGSKA (reference sequence). The CDR3 is made up of 21 amino acids. CDR3 DNA sequence: TGCAGTGCTAGAGTCAGCACATCAATTACCGGGACTCCTCTCCCCCCAGATACGCAGTATTTT. Translating it yields CSARVSTSITGTPLPPDTQYF.

The chain employs TRBV3-1 and TRBJ2-3; no reliable D call. With 1 base removed from V and 2 bases from J, the gap between germline ends came to 10 bases. This CDR3 has 15 residues. Germline CDR1 and CDR2: LGHDT and YNNKEL (reference sequence). The CDR3 here is CASSQVWSYTDTQYF. Here the CDR3 DNA reads TGTGCCAGCAGCCAAGTCTGGTCTTACACAGATACGCAGTATTTT.

This clonotype was recorded a few times. This rearrangement joins TRBV7-2 to TRBJ2-6, with 8 positions matching TRBD2. The CDR3 covers 19 residues. Trimming took 4 bases from V and 0 from J; bases not matched to a gene: 11. Germline CDR1 and CDR2: SGHTA and FQGNSA. The CDR3 bases are TGTGCCAGCAGCTCCCGCGGCCGGGGGGGACCCTCTGGGGCCAACGTCCTGACTTTC. It encodes CASSSRGRGGPSGANVLTF.